This T cell receptor (beta chain) was captured by sequencing in a study of cytomegalovirus exposure and HLA in healthy donors. The CDR3 sequence is 14 residues long. Trimming took 1 base from V and 4 from J, leaving 11 bases between them. Germline V gives CDR1 SGHRS, CDR2 YFSETQ. The PCR employed 60 Vbeta primers together with 13 Jbeta primers. The repertoire was sequenced with immunoSEQ multiplex PCR; TCRdb's copy has only in-frame clones and lacks some. The sample lists 150,000 or so clones, 70% to 80% seen once, with approximately 7.7% in the top ten. The TCR was taken from a man aged 30-40 years in good health and CMV-seropositive. The sample comprised PBMCs. The genes are TRBV5-1 and TRBJ1-2, with a tentative D call TRBD1 (6 bases). CDR3 amino acids: CASSLFGQSYGYTF. The CDR3 bases are TGCGCCAGCAGCTTGTTCGGACAGTCCTATGGCTACACCTTC.